This T cell receptor (beta chain) was recorded in a study of blood T cell repertoires in COVID-19. Study-wide background: Samples representing acute and convalescent COVID-19 were sourced from the United States, Italy and Spain.

CDR1 is LGHDT, CDR2 YNNKEL, per germline (reference sequence). V shed 1 base and J 3 bases; nucleotides not matched to a gene: 12. The length of the CDR3 is 18 residues. As originally analysed: Estimates of nucleated cell counts were drawn from the amplification of reference gene primers. TCRdb's table, derived via immunoSEQ multiplex PCR, lists solely in-frame clones and lacks some. V and J calls and clone size are copied from that table; D and trimming were computed from the DNA. The sample has some 170,000 clones, 82% seen once; the top ten hold roughly 9%. Specimen: peripheral blood. The chain couples TRBV3-1 (or the pseudogene TRBV3-2) to TRBJ1-3; 7 bases are shared with TRBD1. The clonotype was recovered from a woman in her seventies with acute or convalescent COVID-19. The CDR3 DNA sequence: TGTGCCAGCAGCCAAGTGTTTTGGGCCGGGACAGTTGGAAACACCATATATTTT. Amino acid sequence: CASSQVFWAGTVGNTIYF.